The 9 T cell receptor beta chains below all came from one sample that was sequenced in a study of blood T cell repertoires in COVID-19. Only in-frame clones appear in the TCRdb table, and some are missing; sequencing was by immunoSEQ multiplex PCR. The repertoire holds some 150,000 clones, with around 82% as singletons. Sequences were obtained from peripheral blood. The receptors shown here come from a man in his 60s with active or convalescent COVID-19.

CDR3 nucleotides: TGTGCCAGCAGTTCCCTCCGGGACAGGTCTAGCACAGATACGCAGTATTTT. Translating gives CASSSLRDRSSTDTQYF. The chain recombines TRBV28 with TRBJ2-3; TRBD1 agrees at 8 bases. The V gene's germline CDR1 is MDHEN and CDR2 SYDVKM. This CDR3 region has 17 residues. V lost 4 bases, J lost 0 bases, and 9 bases stayed unmatched.

The table lists this clone with a few counts. The V gene is TRBV11-3, the J gene TRBJ1-5, with TRBD1 identical over 7 bases. This CDR3 spans 19 amino acids. Per germline, CDR1 SGHNT and CDR2 YENEEA. Unmatched junction bases numbered 20, after V lost 9 bases and J lost 0 bases. The CDR3 loop is CARPRQGVLTPYSNQPQHF. The CDR3 region has the DNA TGTGCCAGGCCCAGACAGGGTGTCTTAACCCCTTATAGCAATCAGCCCCAGCATTTT.

The genes are TRBV3-1 (or the pseudogene TRBV3-2) and TRBJ1-5; D might be TRBD1 (5 bases). CDR1 is LGHDT and CDR2 is YNNKEL in the germline V gene (reference sequence). V was pared by 6 bases and J by 7 bases, with 16 bases between. The CDR3 totals 14 residues. The CDR3 bases are TGTGCCAGCAGTGCGGGGCTTTCGCGCCAGCCCCAGCATTTT. It yields the protein CASSAGLSRQPQHF.

The chain employs TRBV5-6 and TRBJ2-1, with D possibly TRBD1 on 7 matching bases. The V gene's germline CDR1 is SGHDT and CDR2 YYEEEE. V was trimmed by 5 bases and J by 2 bases, leaving 14 bases between them. The CDR3 extends over 15 amino acids. The CDR3 sequence is CASSGGTEAYNEQFF. CDR3 DNA sequence: TGTGCCAGCAGTGGGGGGACAGAGGCCTACAATGAGCAGTTCTTC.

This chain uses TRBV5-1 with TRBJ1-2; possible D gene TRBD1, 6 bases. Deletions cut 4 bases from V and 4 bases from J, with 14 bases between. The germline V gene has CDR1 SGHRS and CDR2 YFSETQ. The CDR3 is 14 amino acids. The CDR3 DNA reads as TGCGCCAGCAGCCCGAACAGGGATTTCTATGGCTACACCTTC. It encodes CASSPNRDFYGYTF.

The chain uses TRBV7-2 and TRBJ2-3, with a possible D match to TRBD1 (6 bases). V dropped 5 bases and J dropped 4 bases, with 10 bases sitting between them. The CDR3 is 13 residues long. Germline-derived CDR1 and CDR2 are SGHTA and FQGNSA. The CDR3 bases are TGTGCCAGCAGCGCAAACAGGGCAGATACGCAGTATTTT. Its translation is CASSANRADTQYF. The full variable domain, with the rest looked up from reference TRBV7-2 and TRBJ2-3, is GAGVSQSPSNKVTEKGKDVELRCDPISGHTALYWYRQSLGQGLEFLIYFQGNSAPDKSGLPSDRFSAERTGGSVSTLTIQRTQQEDSAVYLCASSANRADTQYFGPGTRLTVL.

This clone has more than one count but fewer than ten. This chain uses TRBV2 with TRBJ2-1, with 7 bases lining up with TRBD2. The CDR3 loop spans 13 amino acids. Germline CDR1 SNHLY, CDR2 FYNNEI. The V and J ends lost 5 bases and 9 bases, in that order; junction bases with no gene match: 7. The CDR3 is CASSYTGTTEQFF. CDR3 in DNA: TGTGCCAGCAGTTACACCGGGACTACTGAGCAGTTCTTC.

The V call is TRBV28, the J call TRBJ1-5; D gene ambiguous. Trimming removed 6 bases from V and 4 bases from J, with 13 bases in between. Germline V gene lookup returns CDR1 MDHEN and CDR2 SYDVKM. The CDR3 runs to 14 residues. The CDR3 region has the DNA TGTGCCAGCAGCCGGTTCGGGAGAAATCAGCCCCAGCATTTT. Its translation: CASSRFGRNQPQHF.

V is TRBV7-9 and J is TRBJ2-2, with TRBD2 matching over 10 bases. The CDR3 is 17 residues long. V shed 6 bases, J shed 4 bases, and the junction held 11 bases outside the gene matches. Germline V gene data show CDR1 as SEHNR and CDR2 as FQNEAQ (reference sequence). Here the CDR3 reads CASRRWGSGRATGELFF. CDR3 DNA sequence: TGTGCCAGCAGGCGCTGGGGCAGCGGGAGGGCCACCGGGGAGCTGTTTTTT.